The TCR beta chain under discussion was sequenced for a study of identical twins. Template switching added a universal primer site, and cDNA bore unique molecular identifiers. MiXCR, run by TCRdb on the 5' RACE reads, gives a single entry per CDR3 protein. The table shows more than 1.5 million distinct CDR3 sequences, with roughly 35% occurring only once. Many counts were recorded for this clonotype. What it binds is not known. Trimming took off 5 bases at V and 5 bases at J, with 14 bases between the two ends. The germline gives CDR1 MNHEY, CDR2 SMNVEV (reference sequence). The CDR3 is 14 residues long. General study results and limits: High-abundance cord blood beta clonotypes had fewer insertions; memory repertoires showed none. Where out-of-frame alpha sequences were twin-shared, they showed excess low generation probability.

The source of this sequence is a newborn girl in good health. V gene TRBV27 combines with J gene TRBJ2-3; D possibly corresponds to TRBD2 (5 bases). The sample consisted of cord blood. CDR3 bases: TGTGCCAGCAGTCTGCGACTACTGGGAGATACGCAGTATTTT. The encoded protein is CASSLRLLGDTQYF.